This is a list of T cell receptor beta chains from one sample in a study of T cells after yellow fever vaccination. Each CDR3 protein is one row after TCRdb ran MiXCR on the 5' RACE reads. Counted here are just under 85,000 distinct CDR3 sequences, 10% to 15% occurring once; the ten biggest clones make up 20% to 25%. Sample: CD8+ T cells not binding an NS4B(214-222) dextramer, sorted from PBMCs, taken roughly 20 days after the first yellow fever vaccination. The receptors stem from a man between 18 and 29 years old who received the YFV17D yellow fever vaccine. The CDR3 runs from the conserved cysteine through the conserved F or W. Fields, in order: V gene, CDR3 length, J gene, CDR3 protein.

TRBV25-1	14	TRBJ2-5	CASSEFITGKTQYF
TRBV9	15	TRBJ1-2	CASSVAESANYGYTF
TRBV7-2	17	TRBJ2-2	CASSRERGGRNTGELFF
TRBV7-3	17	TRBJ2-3	CASSSVTGDPSTDTQYF
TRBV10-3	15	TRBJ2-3	CAISLGTEVGDTQYF
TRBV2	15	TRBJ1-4	CASSPWDRGNEKLFF
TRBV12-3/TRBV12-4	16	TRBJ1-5	CASSPGWTGGSQPQHF
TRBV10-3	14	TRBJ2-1	CAISEKGFYNEQFF
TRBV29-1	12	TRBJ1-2	CSVEDLGGGYTF
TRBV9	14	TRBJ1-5	CASSPGAGDQPQHF
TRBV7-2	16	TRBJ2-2	CASSSPMEVNTGELFF
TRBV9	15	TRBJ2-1	CASSIYGQVNNEQFF
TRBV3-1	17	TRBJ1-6	CASSQPRGIQGFLPLHF
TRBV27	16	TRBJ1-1	CASSLYPGVMNTEAFF
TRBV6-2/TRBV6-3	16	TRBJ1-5	CASSYSGRPGWQPQHF
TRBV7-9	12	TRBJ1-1	CASSGRTDEAFF
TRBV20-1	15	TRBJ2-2	CSARDYQGTSGELFF
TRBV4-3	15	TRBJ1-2	CASSPRDTANYGYTF
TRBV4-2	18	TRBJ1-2	CASSPGFGPVFSNYGYTF
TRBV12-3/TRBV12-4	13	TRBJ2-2	CASSLRGPGELFF
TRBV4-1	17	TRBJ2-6	CASSQAAWGRGANVLTF
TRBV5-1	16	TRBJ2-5	CASSSWTSGLWETQYF
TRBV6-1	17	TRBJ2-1	CASSEASGTGPYNEQFF
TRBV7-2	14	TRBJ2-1	CASGRLSSYNEQFF
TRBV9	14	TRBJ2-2	CASSVGDRVGELFF
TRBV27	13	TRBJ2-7	CASGDGGSYEQYF
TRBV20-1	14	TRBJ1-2	CSASDGQKRYGYTF
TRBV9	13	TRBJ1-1	CASSVGVYTEAFF
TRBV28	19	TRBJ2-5	CASLAKVGMTGGDWRTQYF
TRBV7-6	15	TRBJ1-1	CASSRIGQMNTEAFF
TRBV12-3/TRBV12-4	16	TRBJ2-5	CASSSPVTSGQETQYF
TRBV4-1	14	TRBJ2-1	CASSQIGGFDEQFF
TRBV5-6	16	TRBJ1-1	CASSLEGYGTPAEAFF
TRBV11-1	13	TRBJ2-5	CASSPPRGETQYF
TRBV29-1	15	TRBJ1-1	CSVGTGGTSNTEAFF
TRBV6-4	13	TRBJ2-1	CASSDYVANEQFF
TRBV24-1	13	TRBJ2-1	CATSEATGYEQFF
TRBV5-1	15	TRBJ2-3	CASVSGEGSTDTQYF
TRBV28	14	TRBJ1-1	CASRRQGMNTEAFF
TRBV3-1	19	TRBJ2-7	CASSDSIFGPGQEIYEQYF
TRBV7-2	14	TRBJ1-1	CASSLGPRGTEAFF
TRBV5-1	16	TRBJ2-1	CASSHWDTISYNEQFF
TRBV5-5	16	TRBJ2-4	CASSLGSGEAKNIQYF
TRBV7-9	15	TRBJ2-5	CASTTASPYQETQYF
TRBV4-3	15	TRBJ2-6	CASSPAASGANVLTF
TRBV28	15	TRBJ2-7	CASSLGAAGIDEQYF
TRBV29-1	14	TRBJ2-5	CSVEEQIVGETQYF
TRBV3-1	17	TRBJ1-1	CACSESGGAGVNTEAFF
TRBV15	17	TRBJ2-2	CATSRDQASGATGELFF
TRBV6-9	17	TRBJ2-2	CASPIPPRGENTGELFF
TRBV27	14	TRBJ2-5	CASSMLHSGETQYF
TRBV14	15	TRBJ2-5	CASSQEVRFQETQYF
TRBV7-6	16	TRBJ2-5	CASSLGGTGLQETQYF
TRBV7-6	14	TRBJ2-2	CASSIPVSTGELFF
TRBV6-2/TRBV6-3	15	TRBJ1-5	CASSYGQYSNQPQHF